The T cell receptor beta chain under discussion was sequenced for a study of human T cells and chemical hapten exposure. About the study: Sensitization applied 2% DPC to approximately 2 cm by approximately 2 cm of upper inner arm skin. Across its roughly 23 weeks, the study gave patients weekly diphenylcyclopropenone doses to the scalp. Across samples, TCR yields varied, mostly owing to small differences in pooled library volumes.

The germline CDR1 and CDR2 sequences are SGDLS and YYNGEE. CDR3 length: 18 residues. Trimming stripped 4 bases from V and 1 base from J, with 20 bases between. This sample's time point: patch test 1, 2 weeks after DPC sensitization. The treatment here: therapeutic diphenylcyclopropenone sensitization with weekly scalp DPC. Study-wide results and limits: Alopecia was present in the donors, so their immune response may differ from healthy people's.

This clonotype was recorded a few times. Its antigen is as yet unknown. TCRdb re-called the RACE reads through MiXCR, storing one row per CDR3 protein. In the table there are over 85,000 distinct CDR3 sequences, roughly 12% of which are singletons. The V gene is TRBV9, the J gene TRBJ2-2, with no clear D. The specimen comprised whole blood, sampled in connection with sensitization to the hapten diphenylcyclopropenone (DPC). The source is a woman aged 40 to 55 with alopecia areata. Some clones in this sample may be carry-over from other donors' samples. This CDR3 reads CASSPFPKSTVNTGELFF. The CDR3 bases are TGTGCCAGCAGCCCCTTCCCCAAGAGCACGGTGAACACCGGGGAGCTGTTTTTT.